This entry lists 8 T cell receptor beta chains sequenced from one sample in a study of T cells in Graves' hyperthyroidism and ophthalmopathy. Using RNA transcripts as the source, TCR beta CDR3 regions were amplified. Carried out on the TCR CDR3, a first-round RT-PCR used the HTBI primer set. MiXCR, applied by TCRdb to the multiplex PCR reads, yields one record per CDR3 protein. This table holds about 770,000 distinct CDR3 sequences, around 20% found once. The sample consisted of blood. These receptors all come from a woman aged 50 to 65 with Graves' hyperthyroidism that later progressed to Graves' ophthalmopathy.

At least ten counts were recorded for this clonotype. The chain's CDR3 is CASRTMAGSTNEQFF. The CDR3 DNA sequence: TGTGCCAGCAGAACCATGGCAGGGTCAACAAATGAGCAGTTCTTC. The chain carries TRBV3-1 and TRBJ2-1; tentatively, D is TRBD1 (5 bases). Germline loops: CDR1 LGHDT, CDR2 YNNKEL (reference sequence). Trimming shortened V by 6 bases and J by 7 bases, and 19 bases separated the two germline ends. This CDR3 is 15 amino acids long.

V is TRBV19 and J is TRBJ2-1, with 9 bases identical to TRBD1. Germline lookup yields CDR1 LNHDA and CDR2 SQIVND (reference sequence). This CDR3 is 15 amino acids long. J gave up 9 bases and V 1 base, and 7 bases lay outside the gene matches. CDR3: CASSIGGTGLVEQFF. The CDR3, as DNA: TGTGCCAGTAGTATAGGCGGGACAGGGTTGGTTGAGCAGTTCTTC.

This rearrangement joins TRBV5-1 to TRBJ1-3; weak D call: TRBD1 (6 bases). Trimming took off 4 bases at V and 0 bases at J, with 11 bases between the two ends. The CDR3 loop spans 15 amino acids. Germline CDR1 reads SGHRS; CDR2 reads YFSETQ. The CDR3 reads CASSTDSSSGNTIYF. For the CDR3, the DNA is TGCGCCAGCAGCACGGACAGTAGCTCTGGAAACACCATATATTTT.

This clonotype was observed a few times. The CDR3 coding sequence is TGCGCCAGCAGTAGCGGGGGCGCCTGGGAGACCCAGTACTTC. It is translated as CASSSGGAWETQYF. The rearrangement joins TRBV5-1 to TRBJ2-5; 9 positions agree with TRBD2. The germline V gene has CDR1 SGHRS and CDR2 YFSETQ. Germline trimming cut 5 bases from V and 5 bases from J; bases unmatched to any gene: 7. The CDR3 runs to 14 residues.

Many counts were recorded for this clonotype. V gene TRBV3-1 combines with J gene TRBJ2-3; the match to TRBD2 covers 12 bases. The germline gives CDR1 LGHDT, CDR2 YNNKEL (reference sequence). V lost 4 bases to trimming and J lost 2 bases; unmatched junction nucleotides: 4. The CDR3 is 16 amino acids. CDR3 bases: TGTGCCAGCAGCCTAGGACTAGCGGGGACCACAGATACGCAGTATTTT. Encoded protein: CASSLGLAGTTDTQYF.

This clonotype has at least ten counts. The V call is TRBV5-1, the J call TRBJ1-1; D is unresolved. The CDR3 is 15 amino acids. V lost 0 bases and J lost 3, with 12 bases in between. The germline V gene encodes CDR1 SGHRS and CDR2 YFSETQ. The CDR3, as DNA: TGCGCCAGCAGCTTGGAAGGGTCCGGCCACACTGAAGCTTTCTTT. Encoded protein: CASSLEGSGHTEAFF.

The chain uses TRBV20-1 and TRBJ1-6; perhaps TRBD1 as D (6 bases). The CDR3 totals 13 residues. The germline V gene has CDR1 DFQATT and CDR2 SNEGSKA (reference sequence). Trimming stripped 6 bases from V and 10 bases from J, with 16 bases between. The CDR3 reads CSAGIQGASPLHF. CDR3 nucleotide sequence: TGCAGTGCCGGGATACAGGGAGCGTCACCCCTCCACTTT.

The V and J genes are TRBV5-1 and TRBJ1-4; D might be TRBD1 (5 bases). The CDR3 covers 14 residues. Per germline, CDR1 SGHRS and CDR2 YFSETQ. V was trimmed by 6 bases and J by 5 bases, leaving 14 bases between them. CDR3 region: CASKEGPRNEKLFF. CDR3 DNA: TGCGCCAGCAAAGAGGGGCCAAGAAATGAAAAACTGTTTTTT.